This T cell receptor beta chain was recorded in a study of T cell responses to AZD1222 COVID-19 vaccine. Whole-study context: Whether given at about 4 or about 12 weeks, second doses were pooled.

Assay: immunoSEQ multiplex PCR; the TCRdb copy retains only in-frame clones and omits some. This table has 130,000 to 150,000 clones, roughly 90% appearing once. This clone occurred once. Antigen: not known. Study-level findings and limits: Unmutated regions of variants are reportedly targeted by nearly half of spike-specific TCRs.

This TCR was sampled from an adult in good health. This sample comprised peripheral blood, obtained on day 0 of AZD1222 vaccination.

This chain's CDR3 is CASSQEAGRTGELFF. CDR3 in DNA: TGCGCCAGCAGCCAAGAGGCAGGGCGGACCGGGGAGCTGTTTTTT. The chain links TRBV4-3 to TRBJ2-2, with D tentatively TRBD1 (5 bases). The V end lost 0 bases, the J end lost 5 bases, and 10 bases lay between the germline ends. The CDR3 loop spans 15 amino acids. Per germline, CDR1 LGHNA and CDR2 YSLEER.